The rows below give T cell receptor beta chains drawn from one sample of a study of vaccination effects on CD4 cells after COVID-19. The antigens of these receptors remain unknown. Profiling relied on immunoSEQ multiplex PCR, and the TCRdb table lists in-frame clones only, not all of them. The sample has 62,000 or so clones, 80% seen once. The starting material was CD4+ T cells from PBMCs cultured with SARS-CoV-2 spike peptides, obtained before COVID-19 vaccination. These receptor sequences come from a human donor who received a COVID-19 vaccine. Both conserved end residues are part of each CDR3. D genes are given only for firm matches. Where a row states a size, it is once, few, many or the class of an expanded clone; other rows omit it.

d_gene | abundance | j_gene | v_gene | CDR3aa | CDR3nt
- | - | TRBJ2-3 | TRBV10-1 | CASSPGPAGTDTQYF | TGCGCCAGCAGCCCAGGGCCGGCCGGCACAGATACGCAGTATTTT
TRBD2 | - | TRBJ2-1 | TRBV11-2 | CASSTLAGGSYNEQFF | TGTGCCAGCAGCACCCTAGCGGGGGGATCCTACAATGAGCAGTTCTTC
TRBD1 | - | TRBJ1-2 | TRBV18 | CASSPIRDRGGYGYTF | TGTGCCAGCTCACCTATACGGGACAGGGGTGGCTATGGCTACACCTTC
- | - | TRBJ2-6 | TRBV3-1/TRBV3-2 | CASSQDRSGANVLTF | TGTGCCAGCAGCCAAGATCGGTCTGGGGCCAACGTCCTGACTTTC
- | - | TRBJ1-4 | TRBV7-9 | CASSLSRAPNEKLFF | TGTGCCAGCAGCTTATCACGTGCCCCAAATGAAAAACTGTTTTTT
- | once | TRBJ2-2 | TRBV7-6 | CASSLTGPFTGELFF | TGTGCCAGCAGCTTAACTGGGCCATTCACCGGGGAGCTGTTTTTT
TRBD1 | few | TRBJ1-2 | TRBV29-1 | CSGQGVYGYTF | TGCAGCGGACAGGGAGTCTATGGCTACACCTTC
- | few | TRBJ1-2 | TRBV15 | CATSRVRGDGYTF | TGTGCCACCAGCAGAGTTAGGGGGGATGGCTACACCTTC
TRBD1 | once | TRBJ1-5 | TRBV3-1/TRBV3-2 | CASSQGQGGNQPQHF | TGTGCCAGCAGCCAAGGACAGGGTGGCAATCAGCCCCAGCATTTT
- | - | TRBJ2-1 | TRBV6-2/TRBV6-3 | CASSSSWGSNEQFF | TGTGCCAGCAGTTCCTCCTGGGGATCTAATGAGCAGTTCTTC
TRBD1 | - | TRBJ1-1 | TRBV12-3/TRBV12-4 | CASSMTGTEAFF | TGTGCCAGCAGCATGACAGGGACTGAAGCTTTCTTT
TRBD1 | - | TRBJ1-2 | TRBV19 | CASSMDRAYGYTF | TGTGCCAGTAGTATGGACAGGGCTTATGGCTACACCTTC
- | few | TRBJ1-1 | TRBV30 | CAWSIGRGTEAFF | TGTGCCTGGAGTATAGGCCGGGGCACTGAAGCTTTCTTT
TRBD1 | few | TRBJ1-6 | TRBV30 | CAWSPGGGLHSPLHF | TGTGCCTGGTCCCCGGGAGGGGGCTTGCATTCACCCCTCCACTTT
- | - | TRBJ1-5 | TRBV6-6 | CASSPVVGSLDQPQHF | TGTGCCAGCAGCCCAGTTGTGGGTAGCTTAGATCAGCCCCAGCATTTT
- | few | TRBJ1-2 | TRBV30 | CAWSVSPPDRNNYGYTF | TGTGCCTGGAGTGTATCACCACCAGACAGGAATAACTATGGCTACACCTTC
- | - | TRBJ1-5 | TRBV6-2/TRBV6-3 | CASSYRGRGDQPQHF | TGTGCCAGCAGTTACCGGGGGCGAGGAGATCAGCCCCAGCATTTT
- | - | TRBJ1-6 | TRBV3-1/TRBV3-2 | CASSQAKTGNSPLHF | TGTGCCAGCAGCCAAGCGAAGACGGGGAATTCACCCCTCCACTTT
- | - | TRBJ2-1 | TRBV20-1 | CSASSGLSDRSYNEQFF | TGCAGTGCTAGTAGTGGTTTGTCGGACCGCTCCTACAATGAGCAGTTCTTC
- | once | TRBJ2-3 | TRBV9 | CASSVGPGTDTQYF | TGTGCCAGCAGCGTAGGGCCGGGCACAGATACGCAGTATTTT
TRBD1 | - | TRBJ1-5 | TRBV2 | CASSHHRQGNQPQHF | TGTGCCAGCAGCCACCACCGACAGGGGAATCAGCCCCAGCATTTT
- | few | TRBJ2-5 | TRBV12-3/TRBV12-4 | CASSLAQETQYF | TGTGCCAGCAGTTTAGCGCAAGAGACCCAGTACTTC
- | - | TRBJ1-1 | TRBV6-5 | CASSKQGPTEAFF | TGTGCCAGCAGTAAACAGGGACCCACTGAAGCTTTCTTT
- | - | TRBJ2-3 | TRBV5-1 | CASSRFPGLIYTDTQYF | TGCGCCAGCAGCCGATTTCCCGGTCTTATTTACACAGATACGCAGTATTTT
TRBD2 | - | TRBJ2-1 | TRBV6-1 | CASSEAGTSGGATYNEQFF | TGTGCCAGCAGTGAAGCGGGGACTAGCGGGGGGGCCACCTACAATGAGCAGTTCTTC
- | - | TRBJ2-5 | TRBV5-1 | CASTSGQRQETQYF | TGCGCCAGCACCTCGGGACAACGCCAAGAGACCCAGTACTTC
TRBD1 | - | TRBJ1-6 | TRBV30 | CAWKTGGNSPLHF | TGTGCCTGGAAGACAGGGGGTAATTCACCCCTCCACTTT
TRBD1 | - | TRBJ1-2 | TRBV7-2 | CATVTGTGIGYTF | TGTGCCACCGTAACCGGGACAGGGATTGGCTACACCTTC
- | - | TRBJ1-2 | TRBV4-2 | CASSQEAVRTF | TGTGCCAGCAGCCAAGAGGCAGTTCGCACCTTC
- | - | TRBJ1-2 | TRBV18 | CASSLRDISTANYGYTF | TGTGCCAGCTCGCTCCGGGACATATCAACAGCTAACTATGGCTACACCTTC
TRBD1 | once | TRBJ2-2 | TRBV2 | CASSPQGAWGTGELFF | TGTGCCAGCAGTCCGCAGGGGGCTTGGGGCACCGGGGAGCTGTTTTTT
- | - | TRBJ1-5 | TRBV6-6 | CASRTDSNQPQHF | TGTGCCAGCAGGACAGATAGCAATCAGCCCCAGCATTTT
TRBD1 | - | TRBJ1-2 | TRBV24-1 | CATSDPTDRGGYTF | TGTGCCACCAGTGATCCGACCGACAGGGGCGGCTACACCTTC
- | - | TRBJ1-1 | TRBV10-1 | CASKVNTEAFF | TGCGCCAGCAAGGTGAACACTGAAGCTTTCTTT
- | - | TRBJ1-1 | TRBV11-2 | CASSLMRNTEAFF | TGTGCCAGCAGCTTAATGAGGAACACTGAAGCTTTCTTT
TRBD1 | - | TRBJ1-1 | TRBV3-1/TRBV3-2 | CASSQAMGGQGDTEAFF | TGTGCCAGCAGCCAAGCCATGGGGGGACAGGGGGACACTGAAGCTTTCTTT
- | - | TRBJ2-3 | TRBV18 | CASSPRDALGTDTQYF | TGTGCCAGCTCACCCCGGGACGCTCTTGGCACAGATACGCAGTATTTT
- | - | TRBJ1-5 | TRBV7-3 | CASSFVRGQGIDQPQHF | TGTGCCAGCAGCTTCGTCAGAGGGCAGGGGATCGATCAGCCCCAGCATTTT
TRBD1 | - | TRBJ1-1 | TRBV13 | CASSERTGNTEAFF | TGTGCCAGCAGCGAGCGGACAGGGAACACTGAAGCTTTCTTT
- | - | TRBJ1-2 | TRBV5-1 | CASSLGAPGAGYGYTF | TGCGCCAGCAGCTTGGGGGCCCCAGGGGCCGGCTATGGCTACACCTTC
- | - | TRBJ2-2 | TRBV9 | CASSVVRANGELFF | TGTGCCAGCAGCGTAGTACGGGCGAACGGGGAGCTGTTTTTT
TRBD2 | - | TRBJ2-2 | TRBV10-1 | CASRAGGPSGELFF | TGCGCCAGCAGAGCGGGGGGGCCGTCCGGGGAGCTGTTTTTT
- | - | TRBJ2-3 | TRBV10-3 | CAISESPPGAGADTQYF | TGTGCCATCAGTGAGTCACCCCCAGGAGCGGGCGCAGATACGCAGTATTTT
- | few | TRBJ2-1 | TRBV24-1 | CATSPRELTYNEQFF | TGTGCCACGAGCCCCCGTGAGCTTACTTACAATGAGCAGTTCTTC
TRBD1 | - | TRBJ2-3 | TRBV2 | CASSEAGQGLGDTQYF | TGTGCCAGCAGTGAAGCGGGACAGGGGTTGGGAGATACGCAGTATTTT
TRBD1 | - | TRBJ1-1 | TRBV6-5 | CASSYDRVNTEAFF | TGTGCCAGCAGTTACGACAGGGTGAACACTGAAGCTTTCTTT
TRBD1 | once | TRBJ2-5 | TRBV7-7 | CASSSGQGRYQETQYF | TGTGCCAGCAGCTCCGGACAGGGGAGGTACCAAGAGACCCAGTACTTC
TRBD2 | - | TRBJ2-3 | TRBV3-1/TRBV3-2 | CASSRTAGGRSDTQYF | TGTGCCAGCAGCCGCACCGCGGGGGGGCGGTCAGATACGCAGTATTTT
TRBD2 | - | TRBJ2-3 | TRBV6-6 | CASSTTSGGNTDTQYF | TGTGCCAGCAGTACCACTAGCGGGGGGAACACAGATACGCAGTATTTT
TRBD2 | - | TRBJ2-3 | TRBV5-4 | CASSLLAGARKDTQYF | TGTGCCAGCAGCTTACTAGCGGGGGCAAGAAAAGATACGCAGTATTTT
TRBD2 | - | TRBJ2-2 | TRBV10-1 | CASSLETSGVNTGELFF | TGCGCCAGCAGTTTAGAGACTAGCGGGGTTAACACCGGGGAGCTGTTTTTT
- | - | TRBJ2-6 | TRBV5-1 | CASSSGSSGANVLTF | TGCGCCAGCAGCTCGGGGAGCTCTGGGGCCAACGTCCTGACTTTC
- | - | TRBJ1-1 | TRBV2 | CASVMNTEAFF | TGTGCCAGCGTGATGAACACTGAAGCTTTCTTT
- | - | TRBJ1-1 | TRBV10-1 | CASSNGMNTEAFF | TGCGCCAGCAGTAACGGAATGAACACTGAAGCTTTCTTT
TRBD1 | few | TRBJ1-5 | TRBV2 | CASSTTGVVSNQPQHF | TGTGCCAGCAGCACAACAGGGGTGGTAAGCAATCAGCCCCAGCATTTT
- | - | TRBJ2-3 | TRBV7-2 | CASSPYGDTQYF | TGTGCCAGCAGCCCCTATGGGGATACGCAGTATTTT
TRBD1 | - | TRBJ2-1 | TRBV2 | CASMPGGAYNEQFF | TGTGCCAGCATGCCAGGGGGCGCCTACAATGAGCAGTTCTTC
TRBD1 | - | TRBJ1-4 | TRBV29-1 | CSGRQGSNEKLFF | TGCAGCGGTCGACAGGGCTCTAATGAAAAACTGTTTTTT
TRBD1 | - | TRBJ2-3 | TRBV18 | CASSPQQGATDTQYF | TGTGCCAGCTCACCGCAACAGGGGGCTACAGATACGCAGTATTTT
- | - | TRBJ2-3 | TRBV4-3 | CASSQAKGVGDTQYF | TGCGCCAGCAGCCAAGCTAAGGGTGTAGGAGATACGCAGTATTTT